This T cell receptor (beta chain) was found in a study of siplizumab effects on memory and regulatory T cells (dated by TCRdb to the late 2010s). At the level of the whole study: The study examined how the anti-CD2 antibody siplizumab affects alloreactive T-cell subsets in allogeneic mixed lymphocyte reactions built from human PBMCs. The research as a whole found: Greater diversity appeared to be present in unstimulated naive T cells than in memory T cells, and a substantial contribution to the alloresponse seemed to be made by naive cells. The suppressive function of proliferating Tregs from siplizumab cultures was not functionally confirmed. Because sequences at frequencies below about 10^-5 were poorly captured, only a minor fraction of alloreactive clones could be mapped back to unstimulated subsets. For roughly 80-95% of proliferating CD4+ or CD8+ clones, no naive or memory phenotype could be assigned. Among mappable alloreactive CD4+ clones, the Treg-derived fraction averaged 68.8% with siplizumab versus 25% to 30% in control reactions. The cumulative frequency of alloreactive sequences that could be traced back to unstimulated CD4+ memory T cells was significantly reduced by siplizumab.

The protocol used for the library was the immunoSEQ multiplex PCR assay. Each sample had 90,000 to 100,000 TCR templates assayed by the deep sequencing platform. Genomic DNA extracted from sorted T cells was used for TCRbeta CDR3 sequencing. Concerning the study's data processing: The R programming language was used for the clonal analysis of the TCRbeta CDR3 data. Comparing unstimulated samples against CFSE-low samples taken after the reaction was how alloreactive CD4+ and CD8+ clones were defined. Regulatory or non-regulatory origin of alloreactive CD4+ clones was assigned by matching sequences to the sorted unstimulated Treg and non-Treg repertoires. The table was pulled from immuneACCESS by TCRdb, which kept in-frame rearrangements only. Such tables lose some clones; where checked, under half of the loss comes from unresolved V genes, and the rest has no known cause. From that table come the V and J calls and clone size; the DNA was used to work out D and trimming. This sample gives about 97,000 clones in total; 92% of them show up just once. More than 10% of the sample is held by the ten biggest clonotypes.

Sorted unstimulated T cells, along with proliferating T cells recovered from mixed lymphocyte reactions, underwent TCRbeta CDR3 sequencing. Fresh whole blood from nine to ten HLA-typed healthy donors was used as the source from which PBMCs were isolated. Unstimulated CD4+ non-regulatory T cells were FACS-sorted to map the origin of alloreactive clones. To note about this clone: The antigen it binds to is not known. No base quality values were provided; no much bigger clone lies one nucleotide off.

The sample consisted of non-Treg CD4+ T cells sorted from blood. The cell subset or site label, read with the paper, signifies: FACS-sorted unstimulated CD4+ non-regulatory T cells. The clonotype was recovered from a human donor in good health.

The DNA reads as follows: TGTGCCAGAATCTCCGCTAAGGGGAGCTCCTACGAGCAGTACTTC. It translates as CARISAKGSSYEQYF. This receptor chain uses TRBV19 and TRBJ2-7; the D gene is possibly TRBD1 or TRBD2, each agreeing over 5 bases. The CDR3 starts with the cysteine, ends with the phenylalanine, and has 15 residues. Solely the CDR3 DNA is kept, with 45 bases framed from the first base. V sheds 9 bases and J sheds 0 bases, leaving 18 bases between their ends. CDR1 LNHDA and CDR2 SQIVND were looked up in the germline V gene (reference sequence).